This record covers a single TCR beta chain. V was trimmed by 5 bases and J by 1 base, leaving 13 bases between them. Per germline, CDR1 SGHTA and CDR2 FQGNSA. The CDR3 totals 15 residues. The data stem from a study of blood T cell repertoires in COVID-19. The wider study: COVID-19 samples from acute and convalescent phases originated in the United States, Italy and Spain. In each case, the material was cDNA or gDNA derived from T cells, B-cell-depleted T cells, or PBMCs.

Methods used by the authors: Counts of nucleated cells, estimated from reference gene primer amplification, were obtained. Profiled with immunoSEQ multiplex PCR; TCRdb holds only in-frame clones, not every one. V and J calls and clone size are given by that table; D and trimming were obtained from the DNA. Among under 150,000 clones listed, 88% were seen once. The chain recombines TRBV7-2 with TRBJ2-3, with D perhaps TRBD2 (6 bases). The specimen was peripheral blood. The sequence derives from a human donor in a cohort sampled during active COVID-19. The CDR3 region is CASSLTAGRTDTQYF. The CDR3 DNA reads TGTGCCAGCAGCCTCACGGCGGGGCGCACAGATACGCAGTATTTT.